One and the same sample provided the 18 T cell receptor beta chains below, sequenced in a study of cytomegalovirus exposure and HLA in healthy donors. Primers: 60 Vbeta forward and 13 Jbeta reverse. Clones were read by immunoSEQ multiplex PCR, and TCRdb kept only the in-frame ones, dropping some. The table lists under 120,000 clones, 55% to 75% of them singletons. The sample was PBMCs. All receptors come from a man between 25 and 39 years old in good health and CMV-seropositive.

The V call is TRBV9, the J call TRBJ1-3; TRBD1 agrees at 8 bases. In germline, CDR1 is SGDLS, CDR2 YYNGEE. The J segment lost 0 bases and the V segment lost 4 bases, leaving 9 bases of the junction unmatched. The CDR3 length is 17 residues. CDR3 residues: CASSPLTGAFSGNTIYF. The CDR3 bases are TGTGCCAGCAGCCCCTTGACAGGGGCCTTCTCTGGAAACACCATATATTTT.

The CDR3 DNA reads as TGCGCCAGCAGTGTGGGGGGACTAGGAGTTTACGAGCAGTACTTC. Amino acids: CASSVGGLGVYEQYF. The V gene is TRBV10-2, the J gene TRBJ2-7; 8 bases match TRBD2. J was trimmed by 4 bases and V by 4 bases; bases with no gene match: 9. Germline loops: CDR1 WSHSY, CDR2 SAAADI. This CDR3 region has 15 residues.

The genes are TRBV29-1 and TRBJ1-2; D is possibly TRBD1 (6 bases). The CDR3 is 12 amino acids. From germline, CDR1 is SQVTM and CDR2 ANQGSEA. V lost 3 bases to trimming and J lost 6 bases, with 11 bases between them. The CDR3, as DNA: TGCAGCGTTGATCAGGGGCAACATGGCTACACCTTC. This sequence encodes CSVDQGQHGYTF.

This sequence joins TRBV5-1 and TRBJ2-5, with 10 bases aligning to TRBD1. Per the germline V gene, CDR1 is SGHRS and CDR2 is YFSETQ. The CDR3 runs 16 residues. Trimming removed 2 bases from V and 6 bases from J; junction bases left unmatched: 10. The DNA of the CDR3 is TGCGCCAGCAGCTTAGGAGGGACAGGGGCTCAAAAGACCCAGTACTTC. Encoded protein: CASSLGGTGAQKTQYF.

This clone was found a few times. The rearrangement uses TRBV9 and TRBJ2-7, with 11 bases lining up with TRBD2. CDR1 SGDLS and CDR2 YYNGEE come from the germline V gene. The CDR3 covers 15 residues. Trimming took 3 bases from V and 4 from J; bases not matched to a gene: 6. In nucleotides, the CDR3 is TGTGCCAGCAGCGCGACTAGCGGGGTGATGTACGAGCAGTACTTC. Protein: CASSATSGVMYEQYF.

In its sample, this clone was seen a few times. This rearrangement joins TRBV7-9 to TRBJ2-7; D is undetermined. CDR3 length: 14 residues. The V end was cut by 2 bases, the J end by 2 bases, with 10 bases between. Germline V gene sequence: CDR1 SEHNR, CDR2 FQNEAQ (reference sequence). Written as DNA, the CDR3 is TGTGCCAGCAGCTTAAGTAGTTCTACCTACGAGCAGTACTTC. Translation: CASSLSSSTYEQYF.

This rearrangement joins TRBV19 to TRBJ1-1; maybe TRBD1 (6 bases). CDR1 is LNHDA and CDR2 is SQIVND in the germline V gene (reference sequence). V was cut by 7 bases and J by 3 bases, with 18 bases left in between. This CDR3 is 15 amino acids long. The CDR3 loop is CASIRGAVLDTEAFF. Here the CDR3 DNA reads TGTGCCAGTATACGGGGGGCGGTCTTGGACACTGAAGCTTTCTTT.

The rearrangement joins TRBV11-2 to TRBJ1-5, with a possible D match to TRBD1 (5 bases). The CDR3 extends over 16 amino acids. Trimming pared 9 bases from V and 0 bases from J, leaving 18 bases between. Germline values: CDR1 SGHAT, CDR2 FQNNGV. The CDR3 DNA is TGTGCCAGATGGGCACTGGGGCCCTCTAGCAATCAGCCCCAGCATTTT. The encoded protein is CARWALGPSSNQPQHF.

This clone was detected a few times. This rearrangement joins TRBV14 to TRBJ1-1; TRBD1 might be the D (5 bases). The germline gives CDR1 SGHDN, CDR2 FVKESK. V was clipped by 4 bases and J by 0 bases, with 9 bases between them. The CDR3 loop spans 14 amino acids. Here the CDR3 reads CASSRQIMNTEAFF. The CDR3 bases are TGTGCCAGCAGCCGACAGATCATGAACACTGAAGCTTTCTTT.

This rearrangement joins TRBV11-2 to TRBJ2-5; possible D gene TRBD2, 5 bases. Looked up from germline, CDR1 is SGHAT and CDR2 is FQNNGV. Trimming removed 6 bases at V and 1 base at J, with 9 bases between. This CDR3 contains 13 residues. The CDR3 sequence is CASRRLSQETQYF. CDR3 in DNA: TGTGCCAGCAGGAGACTATCCCAAGAGACCCAGTACTTC.

This CDR3 reads CASSLDADSPLHF. In DNA, the CDR3 is TGTGCCAGCAGCTTGGACGCGGATTCACCCCTCCACTTT. The chain couples TRBV5-6 to TRBJ1-6, with no clear D. Deletions cut 0 bases from V and 8 bases from J, with 6 bases between. Germline-derived CDR1 and CDR2 are SGHDT and YYEEEE. The CDR3 sequence is 13 residues long.

This clone has more than one count but fewer than ten. The chain combines TRBV5-1 with TRBJ2-7; tentatively, D is TRBD2 (6 bases). V lost 4 bases, J lost 3 bases, and 14 bases lay in between. The germline CDR1 and CDR2 sequences are SGHRS and YFSETQ. CDR3 length: 14 residues. CDR3 protein: CASSRRELGYEQYF. The CDR3 DNA reads TGCGCCAGCAGCCGGAGGGAGTTAGGCTACGAGCAGTACTTC.

DNA for the CDR3: TGTGCCAGCAGCTTAACTGTTGTGCAGCCCCAGCATTTT. It is translated as CASSLTVVQPQHF. The rearrangement uses TRBV7-2 and TRBJ1-5; D not resolved. Germline V gene sequence: CDR1 SGHTA, CDR2 FQGNSA. The V gene lost 2 bases and the J gene lost 7 bases, with 9 bases spanning the gap. The CDR3 length is 13 residues.

This chain uses TRBV11-3 with TRBJ2-3; 14 nucleotides align to TRBD2. CDR3 length equals 17 residues. Germline V gives CDR1 SGHNT, CDR2 YENEEA. With 4 bases clipped from V and 0 bases from J, the junction kept 3 bases outside the gene matches. The CDR3 spells CASSWGLAGASTDTQYF. The CDR3 bases are TGTGCCAGCAGCTGGGGACTAGCGGGGGCCAGCACAGATACGCAGTATTTT.

The chain has TRBV6-5 and TRBJ2-5; D possibly corresponds to TRBD1 (6 bases). The last part of the DNA fits TRBJ2-7 better; the J call may be wrong. The CDR3 contains 15 residues. From germline, CDR1 is MNHEY and CDR2 SVGAGI. The CDR3 spells CASSYAAGASYEQYF. In DNA form, the CDR3 reads TGTGCCAGCAGTTACGCAGCAGGGGCGTCCTACGAGCAGTACTTC.

The table lists this clone with a few counts. The CDR3: CASSPTGGVYEQYF. CDR3 bases: TGTGCCAGCAGTCCAACAGGGGGCGTCTACGAGCAGTACTTC. The chain uses TRBV27 and TRBJ2-7, with 9 bases matching TRBD1. The CDR3 extends over 14 amino acids. V gave up 5 bases and J gave up 3 bases; unmatched junction bases: 5. The V gene's germline CDR1 is MNHEY and CDR2 SMNVEV (reference sequence).

This clone occurred a few times. This CDR3 reads CASSPGGQRSYEQYF. The CDR3 nucleotides are TGTGCCAGCAGCCCAGGGGGACAGAGATCCTACGAGCAGTACTTC. This sequence joins TRBV2 and TRBJ2-7; 7 bases align to TRBD1. The germline V gene encodes CDR1 SNHLY and CDR2 FYNNEI. The length of the CDR3 is 15 residues. V trimming: 6 bases; J trimming: 1 base; junction bases outside the gene matches: 9.

V usage is TRBV5-4 and J usage is TRBJ1-4; 9 nucleotides align to TRBD1. CDR3 length equals 17 residues. V shed 4 bases and J 10 bases; nucleotides not matched to a gene: 17. In germline, CDR1 is SGHNT, CDR2 YYREEE (reference sequence). For the CDR3, the DNA is TGTGCCAGCAGCCCCGGGACAGGGACCGAAGATGGAGGAAAACTGTTTTTT. Residues: CASSPGTGTEDGGKLFF.